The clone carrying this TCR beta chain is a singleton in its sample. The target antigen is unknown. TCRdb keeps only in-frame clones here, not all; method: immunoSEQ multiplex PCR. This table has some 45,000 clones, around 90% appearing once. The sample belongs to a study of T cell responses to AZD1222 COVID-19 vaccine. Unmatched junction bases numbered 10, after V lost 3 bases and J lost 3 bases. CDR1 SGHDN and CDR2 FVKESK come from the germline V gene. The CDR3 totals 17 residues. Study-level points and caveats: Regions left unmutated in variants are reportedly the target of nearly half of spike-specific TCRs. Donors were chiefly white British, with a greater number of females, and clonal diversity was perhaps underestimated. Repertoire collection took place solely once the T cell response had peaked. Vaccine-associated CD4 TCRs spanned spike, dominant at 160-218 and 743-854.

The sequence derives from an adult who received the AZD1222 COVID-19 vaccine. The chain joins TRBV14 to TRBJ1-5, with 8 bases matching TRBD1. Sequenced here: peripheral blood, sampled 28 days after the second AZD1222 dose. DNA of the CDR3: TGTGCCAGCAGCCAGTCTAACGGACAGGGAATCAATCAGCCCCAGCATTTT. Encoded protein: CASSQSNGQGINQPQHF.